This is a list of T cell receptor beta chains from one sample in a study of T-cell reconstitution after alpha-beta-depleted transplantation in children. TCRdb fed the PCR reads into MiXCR, producing one record per CDR3 protein. The repertoire includes about 500,000 distinct CDR3 sequences, 32% of them detected once, and about 2.3% sits in the top ten. The sample was PBMCs from the stem cell graft donor, taken from the stem cell graft. Every receptor here comes from a human donor who donated a stem cell graft to a child with aplastic anemia. CDR3s include the opening cysteine and the closing phenylalanine or tryptophan. The order of the fields is V gene, clone size, D gene, J gene, CDR3 DNA, CDR3 protein. The D gene is left open where the match is weak. Where a row states a size, it is once, few, many or the class of an expanded clone; other rows omit it.

v_call: TRBV29-1
clone_size: few
d_call: TRBD1
j_call: TRBJ1-1
cdr3_nt: TGCAGCGTTAAAGGACAGGGGTTTTGGGGCACTGAAGCTTTCTTT
cdr3_aa: CSVKGQGFWGTEAFF

v_call: TRBV3-1
clone_size: -
d_call: TRBD2
j_call: TRBJ2-5
cdr3_nt: TGTGCCAGCAGCCCCCTACCGGGTAGCGGGCAAGAGACCCAGTACTTC
cdr3_aa: CASSPLPGSGQETQYF

v_call: TRBV18
clone_size: -
d_call: -
j_call: TRBJ1-6
cdr3_nt: TGTGCCAGCTCACCAGCCTATAATTCACCCCTCCACTTT
cdr3_aa: CASSPAYNSPLHF

v_call: TRBV18
clone_size: few
d_call: -
j_call: TRBJ1-6
cdr3_nt: TGTGCCAGCTCAACTCAAGCCAATTCACCCCTCCACTTT
cdr3_aa: CASSTQANSPLHF

v_call: TRBV20-1
clone_size: -
d_call: -
j_call: TRBJ2-7
cdr3_nt: TGCAGTGCTAGTGGTAGGGGGACATCATCCTACGAGCAGTACTTC
cdr3_aa: CSASGRGTSSYEQYF

v_call: TRBV12-3/TRBV12-4
clone_size: few
d_call: TRBD1
j_call: TRBJ1-1
cdr3_nt: TGTGCCAGCAGTTTTTCCCGGGGACAGGGGGCTGAAGCTTTCTTT
cdr3_aa: CASSFSRGQGAEAFF

v_call: TRBV7-2
clone_size: few
d_call: -
j_call: TRBJ1-2
cdr3_nt: TGTGCCAGCAGCTGGGGTGTACGGGATAACTATGGCTACACCTTC
cdr3_aa: CASSWGVRDNYGYTF

v_call: TRBV6-1
clone_size: -
d_call: -
j_call: TRBJ2-1
cdr3_nt: TGTGCCAGCAGTGACTGGTCCTCCTACAATGAGCAGTTCTTC
cdr3_aa: CASSDWSSYNEQFF

v_call: TRBV15
clone_size: few
d_call: TRBD2
j_call: TRBJ2-3
cdr3_nt: TGTGCCACCAGCGAGGGAGGGGCCCGTACCTTCTCCACAGATACGCAGTATTTT
cdr3_aa: CATSEGGARTFSTDTQYF

v_call: TRBV5-1
clone_size: many
d_call: TRBD2
j_call: TRBJ2-3
cdr3_nt: TGCGCCAGCAGCTGGGGACTAGCGGACCGCACAGATACGCAGTATTTT
cdr3_aa: CASSWGLADRTDTQYF

v_call: TRBV2
clone_size: few
d_call: -
j_call: TRBJ2-1
cdr3_nt: TGTGCCAGCATGAGGGGTCTCCGGGATGAGCAGTTCTTC
cdr3_aa: CASMRGLRDEQFF

v_call: TRBV7-7
clone_size: -
d_call: TRBD2
j_call: TRBJ2-3
cdr3_nt: TGTGCCACCTCTACCTATGGACTAGCGGGACCAGATACGCAGTATTTT
cdr3_aa: CATSTYGLAGPDTQYF

v_call: TRBV20-1
clone_size: few
d_call: -
j_call: TRBJ1-5
cdr3_nt: TGCAGTGCTACAACAGGGAATAACAATCAGCCCCAGCATTTT
cdr3_aa: CSATTGNNNQPQHF

v_call: TRBV18
clone_size: -
d_call: -
j_call: TRBJ1-4
cdr3_nt: TGTGCCAGCTCATTCGGACGGGGGCTGTTTTTT
cdr3_aa: CASSFGRGLFF

v_call: TRBV7-2
clone_size: many
d_call: -
j_call: TRBJ1-1
cdr3_nt: TGTGCCAGCAGCTTGACAGCGATGAACACTGAAGCTTTCTTT
cdr3_aa: CASSLTAMNTEAFF

v_call: TRBV5-1
clone_size: few
d_call: TRBD1
j_call: TRBJ1-4
cdr3_nt: TGCGCCAGCGTCGAGACAGGGGGCCCCAATGAAAAACTGTTTTTT
cdr3_aa: CASVETGGPNEKLFF

v_call: TRBV12-3/TRBV12-4
clone_size: -
d_call: -
j_call: TRBJ1-2
cdr3_nt: TGTGCCAGCGCGGAATCTGGGGGACCCTATGGCTACACCTTC
cdr3_aa: CASAESGGPYGYTF

v_call: TRBV7-2
clone_size: -
d_call: TRBD1
j_call: TRBJ2-3
cdr3_nt: TGTGCCAGCAGCGCAGGGGGCAGGGGCACAGATACGCAGTATTTT
cdr3_aa: CASSAGGRGTDTQYF

v_call: TRBV12-3/TRBV12-4
clone_size: -
d_call: -
j_call: TRBJ2-7
cdr3_nt: TGTGCCAGCAGAAGCGGGCCCAGCTCCTACGAGCAGTACTTC
cdr3_aa: CASRSGPSSYEQYF

v_call: TRBV25-1
clone_size: -
d_call: -
j_call: TRBJ1-2
cdr3_nt: TGTGCCGCGGGACCCCTTGGCTACACCTTC
cdr3_aa: CAAGPLGYTF

v_call: TRBV27
clone_size: -
d_call: TRBD2
j_call: TRBJ2-4
cdr3_nt: TGTGCCAGCAGTCCCCGGACTAGCGGGAGGGTAGCCAAAAACATTCAGTACTTC
cdr3_aa: CASSPRTSGRVAKNIQYF

v_call: TRBV19
clone_size: few
d_call: TRBD2
j_call: TRBJ2-1
cdr3_nt: TGTGCCAGTAGTATAGGGGCCGCCGGGACTAGCGGGAGGCCGGATGAGCAGTTCTTC
cdr3_aa: CASSIGAAGTSGRPDEQFF

v_call: TRBV12-3/TRBV12-4
clone_size: -
d_call: TRBD1
j_call: TRBJ1-1
cdr3_nt: TGTGCCAGCAGTGCACAGGGGGCGACCCGCACTGAAGCTTTCTTT
cdr3_aa: CASSAQGATRTEAFF

v_call: TRBV6-5
clone_size: -
d_call: TRBD1
j_call: TRBJ1-5
cdr3_nt: TGTGCCAGCAGTTTGACAGGGATGGGTCAGCCCCAGCATTTT
cdr3_aa: CASSLTGMGQPQHF

v_call: TRBV7-9
clone_size: -
d_call: -
j_call: TRBJ1-2
cdr3_nt: TGTGCCAGCAGCGGGGGGGGCTACACCTTC
cdr3_aa: CASSGGGYTF

v_call: TRBV13
clone_size: -
d_call: TRBD2
j_call: TRBJ2-7
cdr3_nt: TGTGCCAGCAGCTCACGACTAGCGGGATTCCCCTACGAGCAGTACTTC
cdr3_aa: CASSSRLAGFPYEQYF

v_call: TRBV27
clone_size: -
d_call: TRBD2
j_call: TRBJ2-1
cdr3_nt: TGTGCCAGCAGTTTTCCGGGAGGGTTCAACAATGAGCAGTTCTTC
cdr3_aa: CASSFPGGFNNEQFF

v_call: TRBV2
clone_size: few
d_call: -
j_call: TRBJ2-5
cdr3_nt: TGTGCCAGCAGTGAAGGGACGGCCAAGAAGACCCAGTACTTC
cdr3_aa: CASSEGTAKKTQYF

v_call: TRBV6-2/TRBV6-3
clone_size: -
d_call: TRBD2
j_call: TRBJ2-5
cdr3_nt: TGTGCCAGCACTCGGCTAGCGGGACGCCAACAAGAGACCCAGTACTTC
cdr3_aa: CASTRLAGRQQETQYF

v_call: TRBV5-5
clone_size: few
d_call: -
j_call: TRBJ1-1
cdr3_nt: TGTGCCAGCAGCTTTGAGGTTGGGGTTACTGAAGCTTTCTTT
cdr3_aa: CASSFEVGVTEAFF